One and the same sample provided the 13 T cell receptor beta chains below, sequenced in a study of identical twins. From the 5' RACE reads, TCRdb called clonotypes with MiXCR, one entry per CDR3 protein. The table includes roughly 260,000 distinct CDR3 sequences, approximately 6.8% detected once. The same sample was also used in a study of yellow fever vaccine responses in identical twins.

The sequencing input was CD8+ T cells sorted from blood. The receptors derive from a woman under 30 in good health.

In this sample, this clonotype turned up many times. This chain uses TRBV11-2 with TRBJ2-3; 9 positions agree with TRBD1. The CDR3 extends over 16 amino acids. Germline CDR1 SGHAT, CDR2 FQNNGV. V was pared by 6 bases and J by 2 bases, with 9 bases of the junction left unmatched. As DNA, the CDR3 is TGTGCCAGCAGTCAGACAGGGGGTAGACCCACAGATACGCAGTATTTT. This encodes CASSQTGGRPTDTQYF.

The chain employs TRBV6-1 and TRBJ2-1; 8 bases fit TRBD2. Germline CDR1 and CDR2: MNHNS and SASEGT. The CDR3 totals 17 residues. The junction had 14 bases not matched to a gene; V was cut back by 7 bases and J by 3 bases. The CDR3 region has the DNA TGTGCCAGCACCAGCTGGGGAGCGGGGGATTTCTACAATGAGCAGTTCTTC. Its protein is CASTSWGAGDFYNEQFF.

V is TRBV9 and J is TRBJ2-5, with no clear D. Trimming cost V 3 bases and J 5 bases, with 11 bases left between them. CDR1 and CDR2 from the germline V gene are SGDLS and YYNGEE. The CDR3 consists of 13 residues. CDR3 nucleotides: TGTGCCAGCAGCGCCCCCCTTGCCGAGACCCAGTACTTC. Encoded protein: CASSAPLAETQYF.

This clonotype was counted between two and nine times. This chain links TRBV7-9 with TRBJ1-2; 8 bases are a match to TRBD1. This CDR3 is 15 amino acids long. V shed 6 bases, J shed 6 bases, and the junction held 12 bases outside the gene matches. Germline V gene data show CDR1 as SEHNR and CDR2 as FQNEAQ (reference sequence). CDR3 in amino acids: CASSNLDREADGYTF. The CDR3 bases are TGTGCCAGCAGTAATCTGGACAGGGAAGCTGATGGCTACACCTTC.

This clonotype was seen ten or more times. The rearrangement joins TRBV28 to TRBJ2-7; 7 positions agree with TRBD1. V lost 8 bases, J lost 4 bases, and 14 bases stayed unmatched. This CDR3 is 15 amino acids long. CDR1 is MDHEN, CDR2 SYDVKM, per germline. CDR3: CASSTGKFSAYEQYV. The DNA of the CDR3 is TGTGCCAGCTCGACAGGGAAGTTCTCGGCGTACGAGCAGTACGTC.

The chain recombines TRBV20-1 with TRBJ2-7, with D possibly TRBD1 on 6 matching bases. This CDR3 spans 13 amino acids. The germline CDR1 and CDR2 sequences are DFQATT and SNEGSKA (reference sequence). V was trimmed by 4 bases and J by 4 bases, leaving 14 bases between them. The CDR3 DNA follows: TGCAGTGCTAATAGGGGGAAGAGTTACGAGCAGTACTTC. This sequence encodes CSANRGKSYEQYF.

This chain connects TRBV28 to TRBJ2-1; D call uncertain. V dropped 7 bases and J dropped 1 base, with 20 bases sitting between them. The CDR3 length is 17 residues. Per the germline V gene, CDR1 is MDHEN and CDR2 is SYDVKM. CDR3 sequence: CASNLASATVSYNEQFF. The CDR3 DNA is TGTGCCAGCAACCTTGCTTCAGCCACAGTTTCCTACAATGAGCAGTTCTTC.

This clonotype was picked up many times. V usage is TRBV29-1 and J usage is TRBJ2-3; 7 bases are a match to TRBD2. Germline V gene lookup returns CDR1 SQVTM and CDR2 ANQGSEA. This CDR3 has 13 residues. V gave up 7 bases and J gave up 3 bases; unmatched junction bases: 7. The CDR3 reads CSAMGGRTDTQYF. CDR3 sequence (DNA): TGCAGCGCCATGGGAGGGAGGACAGATACGCAGTATTTT.

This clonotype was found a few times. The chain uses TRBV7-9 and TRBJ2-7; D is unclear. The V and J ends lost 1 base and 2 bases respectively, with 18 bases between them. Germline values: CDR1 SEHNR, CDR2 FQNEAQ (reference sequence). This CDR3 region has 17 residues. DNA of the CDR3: TGTGCCAGCAGCTTAGGCGGACCGGGTGGCTATACCTACGAGCAGTACTTC. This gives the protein CASSLGGPGGYTYEQYF.

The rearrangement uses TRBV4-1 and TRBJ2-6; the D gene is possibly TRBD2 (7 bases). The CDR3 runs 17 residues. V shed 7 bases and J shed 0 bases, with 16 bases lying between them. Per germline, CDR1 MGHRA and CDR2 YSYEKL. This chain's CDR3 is CASTGGPYSSGANVLTF. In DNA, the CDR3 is TGCGCCAGCACGGGGGGCCCTTACTCCTCTGGGGCCAACGTCCTGACTTTC.

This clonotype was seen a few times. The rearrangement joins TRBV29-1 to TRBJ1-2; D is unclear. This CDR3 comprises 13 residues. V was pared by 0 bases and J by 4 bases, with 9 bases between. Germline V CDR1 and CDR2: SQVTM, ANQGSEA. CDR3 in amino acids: CSVEDGRLYGYTF. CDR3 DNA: TGCAGCGTTGAAGATGGTCGTCTCTATGGCTACACCTTC. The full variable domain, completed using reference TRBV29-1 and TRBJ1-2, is SAVISQKPSRDICQRGTSLTIQCQVDSQVTMMFWYRQQPGQSLTLIATANQGSEATYESGFVIDKFPISRPNLTFSTLTVSNMSPEDSSIYLCSVEDGRLYGYTFGSGTRLTVV.

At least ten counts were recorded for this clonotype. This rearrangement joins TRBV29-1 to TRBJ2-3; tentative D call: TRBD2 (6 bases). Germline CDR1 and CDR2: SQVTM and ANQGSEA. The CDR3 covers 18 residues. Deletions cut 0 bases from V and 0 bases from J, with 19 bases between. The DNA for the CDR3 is TGCAGCGTTGAAGATCTTAACGGGGGAGATGGTAGCACAGATACGCAGTATTTT. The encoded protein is CSVEDLNGGDGSTDTQYF.

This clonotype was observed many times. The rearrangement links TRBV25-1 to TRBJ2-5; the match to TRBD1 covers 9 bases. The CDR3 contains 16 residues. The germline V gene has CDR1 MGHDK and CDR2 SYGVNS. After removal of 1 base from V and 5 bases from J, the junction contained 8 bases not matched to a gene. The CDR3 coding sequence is TGTGCCAGCAGTGAATCTGGTAGAGGACAGGGGGAGACCCAGTACTTC. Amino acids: CASSESGRGQGETQYF.